This T cell receptor beta chain was sequenced in a study of T cells in Graves' hyperthyroidism and ophthalmopathy. TCR beta CDR3 sequences were amplified from RNA transcripts. A set of HTBI primers served as the primers for a first-round RT-PCR of the TCR CDR3. Via MiXCR, TCRdb re-called the multiplex PCR reads, giving one row per CDR3 protein. The sample has 490,000 or so distinct CDR3 sequences, 15% to 20% seen once. Study conclusions and caveats: Appearing also in blood were most of the thyroid clonotypes expanded above 0.001. In the analysis, a 13 V-J model separated ophthalmopathy from stable hyperthyroidism.

Duration under 3 months, a NOSPECS grade of at least 4, and a Clinical Activity Score of at least 3 characterized the ophthalmopathy patients. The PBMCs studied were ones that came from 9 to 10 ml fresh peripheral blood. The table lists this clonotype with many counts. Antigen specificity is unknown. Germline V lookup: CDR1 SGHRS, CDR2 YFSETQ. V lost 4 bases to trimming and J lost 1 base, with 15 bases between them. The CDR3 loop spans 15 amino acids. This clonotype was sampled from a woman aged 30 to 39 with Graves' ophthalmopathy. The sequenced material came from blood. The chain couples TRBV5-1 to TRBJ2-7; D tentatively fits TRBD1 or TRBD2 (5 bases each). In nucleotides, the CDR3 is TGCGCCAGCAGCGGGACCGGGCCTGTATCCTACGAGCAGTACTTC. The encoded protein is CASSGTGPVSYEQYF.